This passage covers 24 T cell receptor beta chains from one sample sequenced in a study of T cell responses to AZD1222 COVID-19 vaccine. Sequenced by immunoSEQ multiplex PCR; TCRdb stores in-frame clones only, minus some. The repertoire includes 130,000 or so clones, around 90% of them detected once, and approximately 2% sits in the top ten. Sequencing was performed on peripheral blood, taken 28 days after the second AZD1222 dose. The receptor source for this set is an adult who received the AZD1222 COVID-19 vaccine.

The genes are TRBV2 and TRBJ1-6; TRBD1 is a possible D gene (5 bases). Trimming left V 7 bases short and J 9 bases short, with 16 bases between. CDR3 length: 14 residues. CDR1 SNHLY and CDR2 FYNNEI come from the germline V gene. The CDR3 coding sequence is TGTGCCAGCATTCGGGACGTCGTAGGTTCACCCCTCCACTTT. Its translation is CASIRDVVGSPLHF.

The chain recombines TRBV7-9 with TRBJ1-2; D is undetermined. The CDR3 length is 15 residues. V gave up 4 bases and J gave up 7 bases, with 19 bases separating them. Looked up from germline, CDR1 is SEHNR and CDR2 is FQNEAQ (reference sequence). In DNA, the CDR3 is TGTGCCAGCAGCTCCGCCGGTGAGGTTGTATTTGGCTACACCTTC. Translation gives CASSSAGEVVFGYTF. The full variable domain, in which reference TRBV7-9 and TRBJ1-2 provide the parts outside the CDR3, is DTGVSQNPRHKITKRGQNVTFRCDPISEHNRLYWYRQTLGQGPEFLTYFQNEAQLEKSRLLSDRFSAERPKGSFSTLEIQRTEQGDSAMYLCASSSAGEVVFGYTFGSGTRLTVV.

This clone was found once. The chain links TRBV21-1 to TRBJ2-7; the tabulated D call, TRBD2, remains unverified against the DNA. TRBV21-1 has pseudogene status. The CDR3 extends over 18 amino acids. The DNA for the CDR3 is TGTGCCAGCAGCGGAGCGGGGACTAGCGGCTACCTAACCTACGAGCAGTACGTC. This codes for CASSGAGTSGYLTYEQYV.

V gene TRBV7-9 combines with J gene TRBJ2-7; D may be TRBD1 (5 bases). The CDR3 contains 17 residues. Trimming cost V 4 bases and J 3 bases, with 22 bases left between them. Germline V gives CDR1 SEHNR, CDR2 FQNEAQ (reference sequence). The CDR3 bases are TGTGCCAGCAGCTCAGGGTACTCTACCCTTTTCCGCTACGAGCAGTACTTC. It translates to CASSSGYSTLFRYEQYF.

V and J are TRBV29-1 and TRBJ1-1; tentative D call: TRBD1 (6 bases). The V gene's germline CDR1 is SQVTM and CDR2 ANQGSEA. Trimming left V 7 bases short and J 0 bases short, with 18 bases between. This CDR3 contains 15 residues. The CDR3 reads CSARPRTEMNTEAFF. CDR3 coding DNA: TGCAGCGCCCGCCCCCGGACAGAGATGAACACTGAAGCTTTCTTT.

The chain links TRBV30 to TRBJ1-3; D is possibly TRBD1 (5 bases). Deletions cut 0 bases from V and 0 bases from J, with 12 bases between. Germline lookup yields CDR1 GTSNPN and CDR2 SVGIG (reference sequence). This CDR3 is built from 16 residues. CDR3 amino acids: CAWSVGGADSGNTIYF. As DNA, the CDR3 is TGTGCCTGGAGTGTAGGAGGGGCAGACTCTGGAAACACCATATATTTT.

The rearrangement joins TRBV9 to TRBJ1-6, with D unresolved. The CDR3 is 13 residues long. Germline V CDR1 and CDR2: SGDLS, YYNGEE. Between the trimmed V and J ends, which lost 4 bases and 10 bases, there was a span of 12 bases. Written as DNA, the CDR3 is TGTGCCAGCAGCACAACCCCGGTATCACCCCTCCACTTT. As protein: CASSTTPVSPLHF.

CDR3 bases: TGTGCCAGCAGCCTTTCCTCATTAGCGGGAAGCGGCACAGATACGCAGTATTTT. Residues: CASSLSSLAGSGTDTQYF. The J gene is TRBJ2-3, the V gene TRBV3-1 (or the pseudogene TRBV3-2), with 8 nucleotides matching TRBD2. The CDR3 is 18 amino acids. V was clipped by 4 bases and J by 1 base; unmatched bases: 13. The germline CDR1 and CDR2 sequences are LGHDT and YNNKEL (reference sequence).

The chain recombines TRBV6-5 with TRBJ1-6; a weak D match, TRBD1 (5 bases). The CDR3 contains 15 residues. Germline-derived CDR1 and CDR2 are MNHEY and SVGAGI. V lost 0 bases and J lost 7, with 10 bases in between. DNA for the CDR3: TGTGCCAGCAGTTACTCGGGACGGCTCAATTCACCCCTCCACTTT. This codes for CASSYSGRLNSPLHF.

The chain is built from TRBV6-5 and TRBJ2-5, with unresolved D. Germline loops: CDR1 MNHEY, CDR2 SVGAGI. V lost 0 bases and J lost 9, with 5 bases in between. The CDR3 totals 11 residues. This chain's CDR3 is CASSYSTSQYF. CDR3 nucleotides: TGTGCCAGCAGTTACTCGACCTCCCAGTACTTC.

This clone came up once. The chain combines TRBV18 with TRBJ1-1, with 8 bases that match TRBD1. Germline V gene lookup returns CDR1 KGHSH and CDR2 LQKENI. Germline trimming cut 4 bases from V and 5 bases from J; bases unmatched to any gene: 15. The CDR3 covers 17 residues. This chain's CDR3 is CASSLNLMAGGVTEAFF. CDR3 coding DNA: TGTGCCAGCTCACTCAACCTTATGGCAGGGGGCGTTACTGAAGCTTTCTTT.

The genes are TRBV5-1 and TRBJ2-3; 9 bases fit TRBD2. V shed 5 bases and J 6 bases; nucleotides not matched to a gene: 10. The germline V gene encodes CDR1 SGHRS and CDR2 YFSETQ. The CDR3 length is 15 residues. CDR3 coding DNA: TGCGCCAGCAGGGCCTTAGCGGGGGCCGCCGATACGCAGTATTTT. As protein: CASRALAGAADTQYF.

The V gene is TRBV6-1, the J gene TRBJ1-2; possible D gene TRBD1, 5 bases. The V and J ends lost 0 bases and 5 bases respectively, with 7 bases between them. This CDR3 has 13 amino acids. Germline V gene sequence: CDR1 MNHNS, CDR2 SASEGT. The CDR3 region is CASSEARGYGYTF. For the CDR3, the DNA is TGTGCCAGCAGTGAAGCGCGGGGGTATGGCTACACCTTC.

The rearrangement links TRBV5-1 to TRBJ2-3; 7 bases map to TRBD1. Germline values: CDR1 SGHRS, CDR2 YFSETQ. The CDR3 consists of 15 residues. The V segment lost 4 bases and the J segment 2 bases; nucleotides outside the gene matches: 7. The CDR3: CASSPNRGVTDTQYF. CDR3 nucleotide sequence: TGCGCCAGCAGCCCTAACAGGGGAGTCACAGATACGCAGTATTTT. Full variable domain (rest looked up from reference TRBV5-1 and TRBJ2-3): KAGVTQTPRYLIKTRGQQVTLSCSPISGHRSVSWYQQTPGQGLQFLFEYFSETQRNKGNFPGRFSGRQFSNSRSEMNVSTLELGDSALYLCASSPNRGVTDTQYFGPGTRLTVL.

As DNA, the CDR3 is TGTGCCAGCAGCTTAGCGCCGCAGGGGGACTATGGCTACACCTTC. It encodes CASSLAPQGDYGYTF. The chain has TRBV7-9 and TRBJ1-2; 7 nucleotides agree with TRBD1. This CDR3 comprises 15 residues. J gave up 3 bases and V 0 bases, and 4 bases lay outside the gene matches. Germline-derived CDR1 and CDR2 are SEHNR and FQNEAQ (reference sequence).

This chain uses TRBV7-3 with TRBJ2-1; TRBD2 might be the D (5 bases). Trimming pared 2 bases from V and 2 bases from J, leaving 13 bases between. Germline CDR1 is SGHTA and CDR2 is FQGTGA. The CDR3 consists of 16 residues. The CDR3 reads CASSLYRGSTYNEQFF. The DNA for the CDR3 is TGTGCCAGCAGCTTATACCGCGGGTCCACCTACAATGAGCAGTTCTTC. Using reference TRBV7-3 and TRBJ2-1 for the parts outside the CDR3, the full variable domain is GAGVSQTPSNKVTEKGKYVELRCDPISGHTALYWYRQSLGQGPEFLIYFQGTGAADDSGLPNDRFFAVRPEGSVSTLKIQRTERGDSAVYLCASSLYRGSTYNEQFFGPGTRLTVL.

V gene TRBV13 combines with J gene TRBJ2-3; 7 bases agree with TRBD2. CDR1 is PRHDT and CDR2 is FYEKMQ in the germline V gene (reference sequence). The CDR3 extends over 17 amino acids. Unmatched junction bases numbered 10, after V lost 0 bases and J lost 4 bases. The CDR3 loop reads CASSLGGAGEKSDTQYF. CDR3 sequence (DNA): TGTGCCAGCAGCTTAGGAGGCGCGGGAGAGAAATCAGATACGCAGTATTTT.

The V gene is TRBV28, the J gene TRBJ2-5; the D gene is possibly TRBD1 (5 bases). Germline lookup yields CDR1 MDHEN and CDR2 SYDVKM. The CDR3 extends over 16 amino acids. Trimming took 5 bases from V and 3 from J, leaving 19 bases between them. CDR3 loop: CASSPGGFRVEETQYF. The CDR3 DNA reads as TGTGCCAGCAGTCCTGGTGGGTTCAGGGTGGAAGAGACCCAGTACTTC.

The chain has TRBV19 and TRBJ1-2, with TRBD1 matching over 8 bases. CDR1 is LNHDA, CDR2 SQIVND, per germline (reference sequence). Trimming removed 5 bases from V and 7 bases from J; junction bases left unmatched: 9. The CDR3 covers 14 residues. In DNA form, the CDR3 reads TGTGCCAGTAGTTCGGGACAGGACCCCCTTGGCTACACCTTC. Translation: CASSSGQDPLGYTF.

The chain employs TRBV3-1 (or the pseudogene TRBV3-2) and TRBJ1-2, with D maybe TRBD1 (6 bases). The CDR3 is 15 residues long. Germline loops: CDR1 LGHDT, CDR2 YNNKEL (reference sequence). The V gene lost 2 bases and the J gene lost 4 bases, with 14 bases spanning the gap. Here the CDR3 reads CASSQSGAIVYGYTF. CDR3 nucleotides: TGTGCCAGCAGCCAATCAGGGGCGATAGTCTATGGCTACACCTTC.

The gene calls are TRBV29-1 and TRBJ1-2, with D unclear. CDR3 length equals 14 residues. Per germline, CDR1 SQVTM and CDR2 ANQGSEA. Trimming removed 3 bases at V and 4 bases at J, with 15 bases between. The CDR3: CSVDGESGGYGYTF. The CDR3 region has the DNA TGCAGCGTTGACGGGGAATCGGGCGGCTATGGCTACACCTTC.

V gene TRBV6-8 combines with J gene TRBJ2-7; 9 bases match TRBD2. The CDR3 has 16 residues. Germline V gives CDR1 MNHGY, CDR2 SAAAGT. After removal of 7 bases from V and 3 bases from J, the junction contained 13 bases not matched to a gene. The CDR3 loop reads CASTTGGTSKHYEQYV. The CDR3, as DNA: TGTGCCAGCACTACGGGGGGGACTAGCAAACACTACGAGCAGTACGTC.

The chain couples TRBV9 to TRBJ1-2, with TRBD1 matching 7 bases. Germline trimming cut 0 bases from V and 7 bases from J; bases unmatched to any gene: 6. Germline values: CDR1 SGDLS, CDR2 YYNGEE. The CDR3 is 14 residues long. The CDR3 protein is CASSVEGQGGGYTF. CDR3 coding DNA: TGTGCCAGCAGCGTAGAAGGGCAGGGGGGTGGCTACACCTTC.

The rearrangement uses TRBV24-1 and TRBJ2-5; weak D call: TRBD1 (5 bases). The CDR3 loop spans 15 amino acids. Trimming removed 5 bases at V and 5 bases at J, with 17 bases between. Looked up from germline, CDR1 is KGHDR and CDR2 is SFDVKD. In DNA form, the CDR3 reads TGTGCCACCAGTGGATTTTCATCAGGGCGGGAGACCCAGTACTTC. The encoded protein is CATSGFSSGRETQYF.